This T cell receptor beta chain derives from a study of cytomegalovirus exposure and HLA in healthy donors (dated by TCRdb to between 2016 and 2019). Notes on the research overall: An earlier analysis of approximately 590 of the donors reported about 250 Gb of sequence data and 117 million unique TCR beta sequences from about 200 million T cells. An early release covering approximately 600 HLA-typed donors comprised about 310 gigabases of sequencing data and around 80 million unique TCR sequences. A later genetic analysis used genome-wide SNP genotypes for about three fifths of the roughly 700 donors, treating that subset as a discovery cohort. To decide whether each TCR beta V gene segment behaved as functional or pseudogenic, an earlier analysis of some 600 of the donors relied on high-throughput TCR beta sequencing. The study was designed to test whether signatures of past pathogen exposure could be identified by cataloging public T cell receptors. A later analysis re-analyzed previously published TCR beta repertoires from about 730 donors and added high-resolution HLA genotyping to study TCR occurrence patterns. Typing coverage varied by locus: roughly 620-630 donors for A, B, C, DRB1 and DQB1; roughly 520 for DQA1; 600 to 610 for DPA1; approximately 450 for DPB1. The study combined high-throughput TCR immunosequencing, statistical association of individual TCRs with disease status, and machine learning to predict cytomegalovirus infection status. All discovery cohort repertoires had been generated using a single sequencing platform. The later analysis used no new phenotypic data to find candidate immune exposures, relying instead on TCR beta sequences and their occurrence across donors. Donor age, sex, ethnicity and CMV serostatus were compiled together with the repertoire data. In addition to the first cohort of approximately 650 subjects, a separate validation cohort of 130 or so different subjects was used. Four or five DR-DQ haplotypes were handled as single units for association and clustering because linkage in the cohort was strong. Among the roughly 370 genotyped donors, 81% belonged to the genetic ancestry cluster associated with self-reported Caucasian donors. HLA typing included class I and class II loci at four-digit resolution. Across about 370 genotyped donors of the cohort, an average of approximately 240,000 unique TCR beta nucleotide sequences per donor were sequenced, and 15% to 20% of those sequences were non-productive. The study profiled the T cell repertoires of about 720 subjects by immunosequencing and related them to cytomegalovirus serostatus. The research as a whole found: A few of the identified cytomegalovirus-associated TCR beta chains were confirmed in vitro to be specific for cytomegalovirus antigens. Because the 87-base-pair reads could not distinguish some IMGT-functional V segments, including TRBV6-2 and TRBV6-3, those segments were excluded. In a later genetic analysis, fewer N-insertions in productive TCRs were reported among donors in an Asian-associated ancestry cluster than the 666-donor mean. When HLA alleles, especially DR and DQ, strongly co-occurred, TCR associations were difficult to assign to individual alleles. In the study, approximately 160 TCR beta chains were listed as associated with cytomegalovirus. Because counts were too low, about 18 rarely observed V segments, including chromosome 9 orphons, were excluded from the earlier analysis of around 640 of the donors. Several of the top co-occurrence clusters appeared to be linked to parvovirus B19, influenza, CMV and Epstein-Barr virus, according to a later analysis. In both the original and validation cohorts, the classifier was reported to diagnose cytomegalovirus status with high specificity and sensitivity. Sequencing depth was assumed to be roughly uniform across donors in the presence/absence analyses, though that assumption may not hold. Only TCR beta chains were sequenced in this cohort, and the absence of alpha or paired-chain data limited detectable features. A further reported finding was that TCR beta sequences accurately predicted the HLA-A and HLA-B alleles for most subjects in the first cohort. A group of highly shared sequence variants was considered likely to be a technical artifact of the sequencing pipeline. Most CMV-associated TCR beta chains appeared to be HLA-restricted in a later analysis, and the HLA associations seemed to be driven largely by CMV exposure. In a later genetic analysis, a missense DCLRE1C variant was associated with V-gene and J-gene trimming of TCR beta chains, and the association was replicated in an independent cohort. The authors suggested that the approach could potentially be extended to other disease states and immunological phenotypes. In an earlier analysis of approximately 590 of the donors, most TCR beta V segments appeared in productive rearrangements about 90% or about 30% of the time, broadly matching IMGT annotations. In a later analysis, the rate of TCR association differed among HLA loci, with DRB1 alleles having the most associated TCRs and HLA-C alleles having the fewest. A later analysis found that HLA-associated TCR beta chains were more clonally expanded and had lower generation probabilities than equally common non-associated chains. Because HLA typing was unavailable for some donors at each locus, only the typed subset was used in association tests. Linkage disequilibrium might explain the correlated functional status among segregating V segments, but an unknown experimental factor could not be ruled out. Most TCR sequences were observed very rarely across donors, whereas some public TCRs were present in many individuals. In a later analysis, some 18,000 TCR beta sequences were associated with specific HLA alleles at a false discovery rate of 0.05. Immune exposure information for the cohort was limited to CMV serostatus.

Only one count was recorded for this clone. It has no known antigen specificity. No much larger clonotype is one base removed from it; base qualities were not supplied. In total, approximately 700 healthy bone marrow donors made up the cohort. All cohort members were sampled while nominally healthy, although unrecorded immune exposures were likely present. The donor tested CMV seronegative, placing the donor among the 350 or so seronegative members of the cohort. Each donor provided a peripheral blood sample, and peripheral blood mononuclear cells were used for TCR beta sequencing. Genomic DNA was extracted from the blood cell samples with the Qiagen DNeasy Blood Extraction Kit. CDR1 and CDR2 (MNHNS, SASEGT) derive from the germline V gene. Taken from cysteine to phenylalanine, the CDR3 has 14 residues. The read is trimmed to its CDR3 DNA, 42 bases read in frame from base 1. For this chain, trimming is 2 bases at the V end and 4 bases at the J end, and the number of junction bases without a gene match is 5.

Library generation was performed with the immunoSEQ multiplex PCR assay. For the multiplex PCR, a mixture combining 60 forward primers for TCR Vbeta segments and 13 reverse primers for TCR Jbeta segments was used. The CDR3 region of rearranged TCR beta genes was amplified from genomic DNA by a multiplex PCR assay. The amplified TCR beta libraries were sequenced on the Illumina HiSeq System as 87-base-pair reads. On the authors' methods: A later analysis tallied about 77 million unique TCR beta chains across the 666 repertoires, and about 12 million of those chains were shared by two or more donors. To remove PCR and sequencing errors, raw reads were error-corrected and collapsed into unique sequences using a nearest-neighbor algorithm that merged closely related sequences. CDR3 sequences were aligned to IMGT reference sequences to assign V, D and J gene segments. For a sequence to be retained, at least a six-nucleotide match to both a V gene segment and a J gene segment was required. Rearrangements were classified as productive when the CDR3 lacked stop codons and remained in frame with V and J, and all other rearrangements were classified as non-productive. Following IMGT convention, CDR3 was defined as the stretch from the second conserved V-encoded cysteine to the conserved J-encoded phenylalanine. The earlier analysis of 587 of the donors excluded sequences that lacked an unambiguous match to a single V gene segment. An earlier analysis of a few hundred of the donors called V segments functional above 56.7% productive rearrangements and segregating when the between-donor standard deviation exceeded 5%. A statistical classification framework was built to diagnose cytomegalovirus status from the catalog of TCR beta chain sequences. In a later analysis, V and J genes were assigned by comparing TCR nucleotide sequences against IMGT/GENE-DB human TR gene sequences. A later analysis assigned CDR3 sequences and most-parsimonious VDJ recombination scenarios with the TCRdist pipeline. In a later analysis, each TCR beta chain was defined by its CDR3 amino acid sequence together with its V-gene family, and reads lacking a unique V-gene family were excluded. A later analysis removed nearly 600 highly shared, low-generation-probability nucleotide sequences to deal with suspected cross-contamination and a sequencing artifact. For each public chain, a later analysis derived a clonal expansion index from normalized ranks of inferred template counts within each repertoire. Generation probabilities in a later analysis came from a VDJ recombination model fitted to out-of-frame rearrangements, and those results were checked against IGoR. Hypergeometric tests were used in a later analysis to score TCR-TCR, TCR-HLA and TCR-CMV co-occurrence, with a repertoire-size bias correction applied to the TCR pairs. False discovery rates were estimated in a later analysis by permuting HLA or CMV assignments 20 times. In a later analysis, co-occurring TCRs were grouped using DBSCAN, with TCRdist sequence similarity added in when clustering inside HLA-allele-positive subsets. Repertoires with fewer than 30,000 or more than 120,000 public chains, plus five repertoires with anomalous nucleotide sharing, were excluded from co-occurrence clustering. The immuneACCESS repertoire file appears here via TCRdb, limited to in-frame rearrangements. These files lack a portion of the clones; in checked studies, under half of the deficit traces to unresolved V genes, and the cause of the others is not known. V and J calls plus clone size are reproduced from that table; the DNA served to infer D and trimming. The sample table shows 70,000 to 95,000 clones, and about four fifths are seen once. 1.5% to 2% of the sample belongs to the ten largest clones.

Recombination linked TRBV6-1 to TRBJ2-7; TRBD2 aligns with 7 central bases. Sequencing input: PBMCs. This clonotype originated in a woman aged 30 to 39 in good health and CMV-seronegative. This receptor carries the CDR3 CASSEMLGGYEQYF. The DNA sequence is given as TGTGCCAGCAGTGAAATGTTGGGGGGGTACGAGCAGTACTTC.